A single sample is the source of the 32 T cell receptor beta chains below, sequenced in a study of T cell changes during pregnancy in multiple sclerosis. Measured with immunoSEQ multiplex PCR; TCRdb has only the in-frame clones, and not every one. The data contain over 50,000 clones, around 87% of them singletons. The sequencing input was peripheral blood from another person, used as feeder cells. The receptor set was obtained from a human donor whose cells served as feeder cells for cultures in a pregnancy study.

This sequence joins TRBV9 and TRBJ2-5; 11 bases align to TRBD2. V shed 4 bases, J shed 4 bases, and the junction held 6 bases outside the gene matches. CDR1 SGDLS and CDR2 YYNGEE come from the germline V gene. CDR3 size: 15 residues. The CDR3 DNA sequence: TGTGCCAGCAGCCCTCCTCTAGCGGGAGGAGAGACCCAGTACTTC. It encodes CASSPPLAGGETQYF.

The chain links TRBV5-6 to TRBJ2-7, with D unclear. V was cut by 0 bases and J by 4 bases, with 5 bases left in between. This CDR3 comprises 12 residues. CDR1 is SGHDT, CDR2 YYEEEE, per germline. The chain's CDR3 is CASSLGGYEQYF. For the CDR3, the DNA is TGTGCCAGCAGCTTGGGGGGTTACGAGCAGTACTTC.

The chain carries TRBV7-2 and TRBJ1-3; no reliable D call. In germline, CDR1 is SGHTA, CDR2 FQGNSA. This CDR3 is built from 14 residues. Deletions cut 8 bases from V and 0 bases from J, with 11 bases between. DNA for the CDR3: TGTGCCAGCCGAAGGGATAGCTCTGGAAACACCATATATTTT. This gives the protein CASRRDSSGNTIYF.

The chain couples TRBV7-9 to TRBJ1-6; D is undetermined. CDR1 and CDR2 (germline): SEHNR, FQNEAQ (reference sequence). The CDR3 is made up of 14 amino acids. V shed 5 bases and J shed 1 base, with 6 bases lying between them. Here the CDR3 DNA reads TGTGCCAGCAGCCCCAGTTCCTATAATTCACCCCTCCACTTT. Encoded protein: CASSPSSYNSPLHF.

The chain combines TRBV7-6 with TRBJ1-3; no clear D. Germline CDR1 SGHVS, CDR2 FNYEAQ. This CDR3 has 14 amino acids. Trimming removed 1 base at V and 2 bases at J, with 6 bases between. The CDR3 DNA follows: TGTGCCAGCAGCTTAGGGCAACCTGGAAACACCATATATTTT. Translated: CASSLGQPGNTIYF.

The chain carries TRBV18 and TRBJ1-5; D unresolved. The CDR3 is 12 amino acids. CDR1 and CDR2 from the germline V gene are KGHSH and LQKENI. V lost 3 bases and J lost 8, with 8 bases in between. CDR3 nucleotide sequence: TGTGCCAGCTCACCCGGTGGAGAGCCCCAGCATTTT. Translated: CASSPGGEPQHF.

This clone appeared once. The chain combines TRBV6-5 with TRBJ2-3, with D uncertain. There are 14 residues in the CDR3. Trimming stripped 7 bases from V and 1 base from J, with 12 bases between. The germline V gene has CDR1 MNHEY and CDR2 SVGAGI. CDR3 nucleotide sequence: TGTGCCAGCAAGTGGAACGGGCGCACAGATACGCAGTATTTT. Amino acid sequence: CASKWNGRTDTQYF.

There are a few counts of this clone. The gene calls are TRBV30 and TRBJ1-1; D unclear. CDR1 is GTSNPN, CDR2 SVGIG, per germline (reference sequence). The V end lost 0 bases, the J end lost 4 bases, and 9 bases lay between the germline ends. This CDR3 has 13 residues. The CDR3 protein is CAWSVKTATEAFF. Here the CDR3 DNA reads TGTGCCTGGAGTGTAAAAACGGCCACTGAAGCTTTCTTT.

The chain uses TRBV19 and TRBJ2-1; 7 nucleotides agree with TRBD1. CDR1 and CDR2 from the germline V gene are LNHDA and SQIVND (reference sequence). The CDR3 totals 19 residues. Unmatched junction bases numbered 12, after V lost 1 base and J lost 0 bases. In nucleotides, the CDR3 is TGTGCCAGTAGTATAGCAATTAAGGTGGGACAGAACTCCTACAATGAGCAGTTCTTC. It yields the protein CASSIAIKVGQNSYNEQFF.

This chain joins TRBV7-9 and TRBJ1-3; D gene ambiguous. From germline, CDR1 is SEHNR and CDR2 FQNEAQ (reference sequence). Trimming cost V 6 bases and J 0 bases, with 12 bases left between them. CDR3 size: 15 residues. CDR3 bases: TGTGCCAGCAGTTTTACCACCAGCTCTGGAAACACCATATATTTT. It encodes CASSFTTSSGNTIYF.

The CDR3 coding sequence is TGCAGCGTTGAGACAGTGGGGACCTACGAGCAGTACTTC. Encoded protein: CSVETVGTYEQYF. This chain connects TRBV29-1 to TRBJ2-7; possible D gene TRBD1, 5 bases. V gave up 3 bases and J gave up 2 bases, with 11 bases separating them. Germline-derived CDR1 and CDR2 are SQVTM and ANQGSEA. There are 13 residues in the CDR3.

J is TRBJ1-5 and V is TRBV7-8, with D unclear. CDR3 length: 13 residues. The germline V gene encodes CDR1 SGHVS and CDR2 FQNEAQ. The germline V and J ends were trimmed by 4 bases and 9 bases, with 13 bases remaining between them. CDR3 coding DNA: TGTGCCAGCAGCTCGAGCGGGTTCGGGCCCCAGCATTTT. Residues: CASSSSGFGPQHF.

The rearrangement links TRBV19 to TRBJ1-1; D gene unclear. Germline V gene sequence: CDR1 LNHDA, CDR2 SQIVND (reference sequence). CDR3 length equals 16 residues. Trimming stripped 9 bases from V and 0 bases from J, with 20 bases between. This CDR3 reads CASRGQVHFMNTEAFF. In nucleotides, the CDR3 is TGTGCCAGCCGAGGGCAGGTCCACTTCATGAACACTGAAGCTTTCTTT.

The chain carries TRBV27 and TRBJ1-5, with no clear D. The V and J ends lost 4 bases and 0 bases respectively, with 7 bases between them. Germline V lookup: CDR1 MNHEY, CDR2 SMNVEV (reference sequence). This CDR3 spans 14 amino acids. The CDR3 here is CASSYSYSNQPQHF. DNA of the CDR3: TGTGCCAGCAGTTACAGCTATAGCAATCAGCCCCAGCATTTT.

This chain connects TRBV30 to TRBJ1-1, with a weak D call TRBD1 (6 bases). CDR3 length: 13 residues. Germline CDR1 GTSNPN, CDR2 SVGIG (reference sequence). With 5 bases removed from V and 5 bases from J, the gap between germline ends came to 15 bases. The DNA for the CDR3 is TGTGCCTGGGCGCAGGGGAGAGGAACTGAAGCTTTCTTT. Its protein is CAWAQGRGTEAFF.

The rearrangement joins TRBV6-5 to TRBJ2-3; a weak D match, TRBD2 (6 bases). Germline assignment: CDR1 MNHEY and CDR2 SVGAGI. The CDR3 consists of 14 residues. V gave up 7 bases and J gave up 1 base, with 12 bases separating them. CDR3 amino acids: CASTLGGRTDTQYF. CDR3 DNA: TGTGCCAGCACTCTGGGGGGTCGCACAGATACGCAGTATTTT.

This clone appeared once. CDR3 DNA sequence: TGTGCCAGCAGTTACGAGGCTATGTCGCAGTATTTT. Translated: CASSYEAMSQYF. This rearrangement joins TRBV6-5 to TRBJ2-3; D is unresolved. This CDR3 is built from 12 residues. V dropped 2 bases and J dropped 10 bases, with 10 bases sitting between them. CDR1 MNHEY and CDR2 SVGAGI come from the germline V gene.

V gene TRBV2 combines with J gene TRBJ1-5; 7 nucleotides line up with TRBD1. Losses at the gene ends were 1 base for V and 5 bases for J; bases not matched to a gene: 14. In germline, CDR1 is SNHLY, CDR2 FYNNEI. The CDR3 length is 18 residues. CDR3 coding DNA: TGTGCCAGCAGTGAAGAGGTCGACAGGGTCGGGCACGATCAGCCCCAGCATTTT. Residues: CASSEEVDRVGHDQPQHF.

The chain uses TRBV7-3 and TRBJ1-1; D is ambiguous. With 1 base removed from V and 1 base from J, the gap between germline ends came to 7 bases. This CDR3 region has 14 residues. From germline, CDR1 is SGHTA and CDR2 FQGTGA. CDR3 protein: CASSLMAENTEAFF. CDR3 DNA: TGTGCCAGCAGCTTAATGGCAGAGAACACTGAAGCTTTCTTT.

V gene TRBV4-3 combines with J gene TRBJ1-6; TRBD1 is a possible D gene (6 bases). The CDR3 is 18 amino acids. V lost 2 bases and J lost 7, with 21 bases in between. Germline lookup yields CDR1 LGHNA and CDR2 YSLEER. CDR3 in DNA: TGCGCCAGCAGCCAAAGTGGTCGGGGGCGGAGTTGGAATTCACCCCTCCACTTT. Protein: CASSQSGRGRSWNSPLHF.

The chain couples TRBV28 to TRBJ2-1; 13 nucleotides match TRBD2. There are 17 residues in the CDR3. Losses at the gene ends were 4 bases for V and 3 bases for J; bases not matched to a gene: 6. Germline CDR1 is MDHEN and CDR2 is SYDVKM. DNA for the CDR3: TGTGCCAGCAGTTCACAACTAGCGGGAGGGGTCTACAATGAGCAGTTCTTC. Its protein product is CASSSQLAGGVYNEQFF.

This rearrangement joins TRBV5-4 to TRBJ2-1, with 8 nucleotides matching TRBD2. The ends lost 4 bases at V and 4 bases at J; junction bases unmatched: 10. This CDR3 has 16 residues. Germline CDR1 reads SGHNT; CDR2 reads YYREEE (reference sequence). The CDR3 loop is CASSAGGLARYNEQFF. For the CDR3, the DNA is TGTGCCAGCAGCGCGGGGGGTCTAGCGCGTTACAATGAGCAGTTCTTC.

V and J are TRBV6-5 and TRBJ1-1; TRBD1 matches 9 bases. CDR3 length equals 15 residues. The germline V gene has CDR1 MNHEY and CDR2 SVGAGI. With 5 bases clipped from V and 7 bases from J, the junction kept 11 bases outside the gene matches. Here the CDR3 DNA reads TGTGCCAGCAGTCCTCCCCCGACAGGGGGGGGTGAAGCTTTCTTT. Translation gives CASSPPPTGGGEAFF.

This chain connects TRBV15 to TRBJ1-2; 9 nucleotides align to TRBD1. The CDR3 runs to 15 residues. The germline CDR1 and CDR2 sequences are LNHNV and YYDKDF (reference sequence). V gave up 1 base and J gave up 2 bases; unmatched junction bases: 2. The CDR3 protein is CATSRGTGANYGYTF. Here the CDR3 DNA reads TGTGCCACCAGCAGAGGGACAGGGGCGAACTATGGCTACACCTTC.

The chain's CDR3 is CASSFSRDSGYEQYF. Here the CDR3 DNA reads TGTGCCAGCAGTTTTTCCAGGGATAGCGGGTACGAGCAGTACTTC. This chain connects TRBV6-5 to TRBJ2-7, with 7 nucleotides matching TRBD2. Germline V gene data show CDR1 as MNHEY and CDR2 as SVGAGI. The V gene end was trimmed by 4 bases and the J gene end by 4 bases; junction bases not matched to a gene: 10. This CDR3 comprises 15 residues.

V and J are TRBV30 and TRBJ1-1, with TRBD1 as a possible D gene (6 bases). The CDR3 runs to 12 residues. The germline gives CDR1 GTSNPN, CDR2 SVGIG (reference sequence). The germline V and J ends were trimmed by 5 bases and 4 bases, with 11 bases remaining between them. The CDR3 DNA reads as TGTGCCTGGGTACAGGGTGGCACTGAAGCTTTCTTT. It encodes CAWVQGGTEAFF. Full variable domain (rest looked up from reference TRBV30 and TRBJ1-1): SQTIHQWPATLVQPVGSPLSLECTVEGTSNPNLYWYRQAAGRGLQLLFYSVGIGQISSEVPQNLSASRPQDRQFILSSKKLLLSDSGFYLCAWVQGGTEAFFGQGTRLTVV.

This rearrangement joins TRBV30 to TRBJ1-1, with D perhaps matching TRBD1 (6 bases). Germline V gene lookup returns CDR1 GTSNPN and CDR2 SVGIG (reference sequence). V lost 5 bases to trimming and J lost 7 bases, with 14 bases between them. The CDR3 has 12 residues. The CDR3 nucleotides read TGTGCCTGGTCTGGGGGGCTTGGTGAAGCTTTCTTT. It is translated as CAWSGGLGEAFF.

The chain joins TRBV5-1 to TRBJ2-7; D gene ambiguous. In germline, CDR1 is SGHRS, CDR2 YFSETQ. The CDR3 has 13 amino acids. V lost 2 bases to trimming and J lost 1 base, with 7 bases between them. The CDR3: CASSFQESYEQYF. CDR3 in DNA: TGCGCCAGCAGCTTCCAGGAGTCCTACGAGCAGTACTTC.

The J gene is TRBJ2-7, the V gene TRBV15; 9 nucleotides line up with TRBD1. V lost 0 bases, J lost 3 bases, and 6 bases stayed unmatched. The CDR3 extends over 16 amino acids. From germline, CDR1 is LNHNV and CDR2 YYDKDF (reference sequence). The CDR3 sequence is CATSRDVGQGFYEQYF. For the CDR3, the DNA is TGTGCCACCAGCAGAGATGTCGGACAGGGGTTCTACGAGCAGTACTTC.

CDR3 region: CASSLAPLAGSYEQYF. CDR3 DNA: TGCGCCAGCAGCTTGGCCCCCCTAGCTGGCTCCTACGAGCAGTACTTC. J is TRBJ2-7 and V is TRBV5-1; TRBD2 might be the D (5 bases). Trimming removed 0 bases at V and 0 bases at J, with 13 bases between. Germline V lookup: CDR1 SGHRS, CDR2 YFSETQ. CDR3 length equals 16 residues. Full variable domain (remainder filled in from reference TRBV5-1 and TRBJ2-7): KAGVTQTPRYLIKTRGQQVTLSCSPISGHRSVSWYQQTPGQGLQFLFEYFSETQRNKGNFPGRFSGRQFSNSRSEMNVSTLELGDSALYLCASSLAPLAGSYEQYFGPGTRLTVT.

This CDR3 is CASSGGGIGDTQYF. In nucleotides, the CDR3 is TGTGCCAGCAGTGGGGGGGGCATTGGAGATACGCAGTATTTT. This sequence joins TRBV5-4 and TRBJ2-3; D may be TRBD2 (7 bases). Germline CDR1 SGHNT, CDR2 YYREEE (reference sequence). The CDR3 consists of 14 residues. Trimming took 5 bases from V and 5 from J, leaving 15 bases between them.

This chain uses TRBV28 with TRBJ1-5; D not resolved. V was clipped by 3 bases and J by 4 bases, with 10 bases between them. Germline loops: CDR1 MDHEN, CDR2 SYDVKM. The CDR3 totals 14 residues. The CDR3 nucleotides read TGTGCCAGCAGTTTGGGCCAGACTAATCAGCCCCAGCATTTT. Protein product: CASSLGQTNQPQHF. Full variable domain (remainder filled in from reference TRBV28 and TRBJ1-5): DVKVTQSSRYLVKRTGEKVFLECVQDMDHENMFWYRQDPGLGLRLIYFSYDVKMKEKGDIPEGYSVSREKKERFSLILESASTNQTSMYLCASSLGQTNQPQHFGDGTRLSIL.